Shown below are 13 T cell receptor beta chains from a single sample sequenced in a study of cytomegalovirus exposure and HLA in healthy donors. Vbeta (60) and Jbeta (13) primers were used in the PCR. Data came from immunoSEQ multiplex PCR; TCRdb stores just in-frame clones and leaves some out. This sample carries around 120,000 clones, approximately 80% of them seen once, and the ten largest clones take less than 4%. Input material: PBMCs. These receptor sequences come from a human donor in good health.

The chain joins TRBV5-1 to TRBJ2-1; 7 nucleotides match TRBD2. V lost 3 bases and J lost 2; bases outside the gene matches: 5. This CDR3 spans 15 amino acids. Germline V gives CDR1 SGHRS, CDR2 YFSETQ. The CDR3 sequence: CASSWSGTTYNEQFF. CDR3 DNA: TGCGCCAGCAGCTGGAGCGGGACCACCTACAATGAGCAGTTCTTC.

The V and J genes are TRBV6-1 and TRBJ2-6, with D tentatively TRBD2 (5 bases). This CDR3 contains 18 residues. The germline V gene encodes CDR1 MNHNS and CDR2 SASEGT. V was clipped by 1 base and J by 1 base, with 14 bases between them. The CDR3 sequence: CASSEGGGTPSGANVLTF. The CDR3 bases are TGTGCCAGCAGTGAAGGTGGAGGCACACCATCTGGGGCCAACGTCCTGACTTTC.

The V call is TRBV28, the J call TRBJ2-7; 7 positions agree with TRBD1. The germline CDR1 and CDR2 sequences are MDHEN and SYDVKM. CDR3 length: 15 amino acids. V lost 7 bases and J lost 7; bases outside the gene matches: 16. In DNA form, the CDR3 reads TGTGCCAGCATACCAGAGGGACAGCCCCAACCGGAGCAGTACTTC. Translating it yields CASIPEGQPQPEQYF. The variable domain in full, with the rest retrieved from reference TRBV28 and TRBJ2-7, is DVKVTQSSRYLVKRTGEKVFLECVQDMDHENMFWYRQDPGLGLRLIYFSYDVKMKEKGDIPEGYSVSREKKERFSLILESASTNQTSMYLCASIPEGQPQPEQYFGPGTRLTVT.

This chain links TRBV18 with TRBJ1-5; D not certain. CDR3 size: 13 residues. With 3 bases removed from V and 6 bases from J, the gap between germline ends came to 9 bases. Germline-derived CDR1 and CDR2 are KGHSH and LQKENI. The CDR3 bases are TGTGCCAGCTCACCCCGAAACTCTCAGCCCCAGCATTTT. It encodes CASSPRNSQPQHF.

This chain uses TRBV5-4 with TRBJ2-2; tentative D call: TRBD1 (6 bases). The CDR3 totals 15 residues. Germline-derived CDR1 and CDR2 are SGHNT and YYREEE (reference sequence). V lost 4 bases and J lost 6, with 16 bases in between. CDR3 DNA sequence: TGTGCCAGCAGCCCTACAGGGTTTAGGGCCGGGGAGCTGTTTTTT. Protein sequence: CASSPTGFRAGELFF.

This clone has just a few counts. The genes are TRBV7-9 and TRBJ2-1, with 9 bases lining up with TRBD1. Germline V gene data show CDR1 as SEHNR and CDR2 as FQNEAQ (reference sequence). This CDR3 spans 14 amino acids. V trimming: 5 bases; J trimming: 5 bases; junction bases outside the gene matches: 4. Written as DNA, the CDR3 is TGTGCCAGCAGCCCCGGACAGGGGAACAATGAGCAGTTCTTC. This sequence encodes CASSPGQGNNEQFF. The full variable domain, in which reference TRBV7-9 and TRBJ2-1 provide the parts outside the CDR3, is DTGVSQNPRHKITKRGQNVTFRCDPISEHNRLYWYRQTLGQGPEFLTYFQNEAQLEKSRLLSDRFSAERPKGSFSTLEIQRTEQGDSAMYLCASSPGQGNNEQFFGPGTRLTVL.

The chain recombines TRBV5-4 with TRBJ2-5, with 8 bases that match TRBD1. Per germline, CDR1 SGHNT and CDR2 YYREEE (reference sequence). Trimming removed 4 bases from V and 5 bases from J; junction bases left unmatched: 10. The CDR3 is made up of 15 amino acids. The CDR3 coding sequence is TGTGCCAGCAGCGGGTGGACAGGGCCTGGGGAGACCCAGTACTTC. It specifies CASSGWTGPGETQYF.

The chain links TRBV5-1 to TRBJ1-2; no definite D call. The CDR3 covers 13 residues. The V end lost 4 bases, the J end lost 1 base, and 8 bases lay between the germline ends. Germline CDR1 SGHRS, CDR2 YFSETQ. The CDR3 region is CASSPQVNYGYTF. DNA for the CDR3: TGCGCCAGCAGCCCCCAGGTTAACTATGGCTACACCTTC.

This clone was detected only a few times. CDR3 protein: CASSRYSSHEQYF. CDR3 DNA: TGTGCCAGCAGCCGTTACTCAAGTCACGAGCAGTACTTC. V gene TRBV7-9 combines with J gene TRBJ2-7; D not resolved. This CDR3 is 13 amino acids long. The germline V and J ends were trimmed by 5 bases and 5 bases, with 13 bases remaining between them. CDR1 is SEHNR and CDR2 is FQNEAQ in the germline V gene (reference sequence).

This clone counts as medium-sized (0.01 to 0.1%). The chain carries TRBV28 and TRBJ1-5; 8 bases fit TRBD1. This CDR3 comprises 19 residues. The J segment lost 4 bases and the V segment lost 3 bases, leaving 17 bases of the junction unmatched. Germline lookup yields CDR1 MDHEN and CDR2 SYDVKM. The CDR3 coding sequence is TGTGCCAGCAGTTTTGTAACAGGGGGAGAAGGGCGTAGGAATCAGCCCCAGCATTTT. It specifies CASSFVTGGEGRRNQPQHF.

The chain has TRBV11-2 and TRBJ1-3; possibly TRBD1 for D (5 bases). CDR3 size: 16 residues. Germline lookup yields CDR1 SGHAT and CDR2 FQNNGV. Between the trimmed V and J ends, which lost 3 bases and 0 bases, there was a span of 12 bases. In DNA form, the CDR3 reads TGTGCCAGCAGCTTCGACAGAGCCACCTCTGGAAACACCATATATTTT. Protein product: CASSFDRATSGNTIYF.

This clone was detected only a few times. The gene calls are TRBV28 and TRBJ1-2; TRBD1 is a possible D gene (5 bases). CDR3 length: 14 amino acids. Trimming pared 5 bases from V and 4 bases from J, leaving 14 bases between. Germline values: CDR1 MDHEN, CDR2 SYDVKM. This CDR3 reads CASSPPTASYGYTF. The CDR3 nucleotides are TGTGCCAGCAGTCCCCCGACAGCTTCCTATGGCTACACCTTC.

CDR3 sequence reads: CASSLGQPNSPLHF. The CDR3 bases are TGTGCCAGCAGTTTAGGGCAGCCTAATTCACCCCTCCACTTT. The rearrangement links TRBV28 to TRBJ1-6; D remains ambiguous. Germline V gene data show CDR1 as MDHEN and CDR2 as SYDVKM. Deletions cut 2 bases from V and 6 bases from J, with 8 bases between. The length of the CDR3 is 14 residues.